These T cell receptor beta chains were read from a single sample in a study of cytotoxic CD8 clonotypes in ibrutinib-treated CLL. Sequenced by immunoSEQ multiplex PCR; TCRdb stores in-frame clones only, minus some. The data show about 49,000 clones, roughly 50% seen once. The sample in question was PBMCs, obtained after 12 months of ibrutinib treatment. The origin of the receptors is a human donor with chronic lymphocytic leukemia. CDR3s include the opening cysteine and the closing phenylalanine or tryptophan. A D gene is named only where the DNA matches it firmly. Part of the rows lack a size; the others show once, few, many or a class for expanded clones.

d_call j_call clone_size v_call cdr3_aa cdr3_nt
TRBD2 TRBJ2-1 - TRBV9 CASSPTSGRNSYNEQFF TGTGCCAGCAGCCCGACTAGCGGGAGGAACTCCTACAATGAGCAGTTCTTC
- TRBJ1-4 - TRBV16 CASSQSSGWEKLFF TGTGCCAGCAGCCAATCTTCTGGGTGGGAAAAACTGTTTTTT
- TRBJ1-6 - TRBV13 CASSLRPESTSALHF TGTGCCAGCAGCTTACGTCCCGAGAGTACTTCAGCCCTCCACTTT
- TRBJ2-3 - TRBV4-1 CASSPTGPSTDTQYF TGCGCCAGCAGCCCGACTGGCCCTAGCACAGATACGCAGTATTTT
- TRBJ2-3 - TRBV5-1 CASSLERLDLTDTQYF TGCGCCAGCAGCTTGGAACGGCTAGATCTCACAGATACGCAGTATTTT
TRBD1 TRBJ1-6 - TRBV7-9 CASSLQGQGLAWLSPLHF TGTGCCAGCAGCTTGCAGGGACAGGGGTTGGCCTGGTTGTCACCCCTCCACTTT
TRBD2 TRBJ2-3 once TRBV5-1 CASSLTPTSPNTDTQYF TGCGCCAGCAGCTTGACCCCGACTAGCCCTAACACAGATACGCAGTATTTT
TRBD2 TRBJ2-1 - TRBV7-7 CASSYGTSGDYNEQFF TGTGCTAGCAGCTACGGGACTAGCGGGGATTACAATGAGCAGTTCTTC
- TRBJ2-2 - TRBV5-1 CASSLESGKNTGELFF TGCGCCAGCAGCTTGGAATCCGGGAAGAACACCGGGGAGCTGTTTTTT
- TRBJ1-2 - TRBV4-1 CASSPTTVANYGYTF TGCGCCAGCAGCCCGACGACAGTAGCTAACTATGGCTACACCTTC
- TRBJ2-1 few TRBV6-6 CASSPIQGEQFF TGTGCCAGCAGCCCTATCCAGGGTGAGCAGTTCTTC
- TRBJ1-4 - TRBV28 CASSLNLPGLFF TGTGCCAGCAGTTTAAATCTACCTGGACTGTTTTTT
TRBD2 TRBJ2-1 medium-sized TRBV2 CASSGPGTSANEQFF TGTGCCAGCAGTGGCCCCGGGACTAGCGCAAATGAGCAGTTCTTC
- TRBJ1-5 - TRBV19 CASIDRSSNQPQHF TGTGCCAGCATCGACAGATCTAGCAATCAGCCCCAGCATTTT
- TRBJ2-1 - TRBV29-1 CSVEGGMISYNEQFF TGCAGCGTTGAAGGCGGGATGATCTCCTACAATGAGCAGTTCTTC
- TRBJ1-1 many TRBV4-1 CASSQDIQNTEAFF TGCGCCAGCAGCCAAGATATACAGAACACTGAAGCTTTCTTT
- TRBJ1-5 - TRBV18 CASSGGTNQPQHF TGTGCCAGCTCGGGGGGGACCAATCAGCCCCAGCATTTT
- TRBJ2-7 - TRBV5-6 CASSLGGSDEQYF TGTGCCAGCAGCTTGGGCGGTAGCGACGAGCAGTACTTC
TRBD1 TRBJ2-1 few TRBV18 CASSRMTGNEQFF TGTGCCAGCTCCCGTATGACAGGGAATGAGCAGTTCTTC
- TRBJ2-1 - TRBV6-4 CASTRGQGDNEQFF TGTGCCAGCACACGGGGCCAGGGAGACAATGAGCAGTTCTTC
TRBD1 TRBJ1-2 - TRBV7-2 CASREIRDRSFYGYTF TGTGCCAGCAGGGAAATCCGGGACAGATCCTTCTATGGCTACACCTTC
- TRBJ1-5 - TRBV6-5 CASTYPDWSNQPQHF TGTGCCAGCACCTATCCCGATTGGAGCAATCAGCCCCAGCATTTT
TRBD1 TRBJ1-1 many TRBV5-4 CASSAGGSNTEAFF TGTGCCAGCAGCGCAGGGGGTTCGAACACTGAAGCTTTCTTT
TRBD2 TRBJ2-1 - TRBV27 CASSRSGRPLTKNEQFF TGTGCCAGCAGTCGTAGCGGGAGGCCCCTAACGAAGAATGAGCAGTTCTTC
TRBD2 TRBJ2-5 once TRBV7-2 CASSLSGLVTMTQYF TGTGCCAGCAGCTTATCAGGACTAGTAACCATGACCCAGTACTTC
- TRBJ1-2 once TRBV7-2 CASSLALNSNYGYTF TGTGCCAGCAGCTTGGCCCTAAATTCTAACTATGGCTACACCTTC
- TRBJ2-7 - TRBV27 CASGIGGEQYF TGTGCCAGCGGAATAGGGGGCGAGCAGTACTTC
TRBD2 TRBJ2-7 few TRBV7-2 CASSLEVAGGVEQYF TGTGCCAGCAGCTTAGAGGTAGCGGGAGGGGTCGAGCAGTACTTC
TRBD1 TRBJ1-1 - TRBV11-1 CASSAPTGSWTEAFF TGTGCCAGCAGCGCCCCGACAGGGTCGTGGACTGAAGCTTTCTTT
- TRBJ2-7 few TRBV27 CASSLWDSGGMSYEQYF TGTGCCAGCAGTTTATGGGACAGCGGGGGCATGTCCTACGAGCAGTACTTC
TRBD2 TRBJ2-5 - TRBV9 CASSVGVTSGSRETQYF TGTGCCAGCAGCGTAGGGGTGACTAGCGGGAGTCGAGAGACCCAGTACTTC
- TRBJ2-7 - TRBV21-1 CASSKGSSGTESSYEQYF TGTGCCAGCAGCAAAGGGTCCTCCGGGACAGAGAGCTCCTACGAGCAGTACTTC
TRBD2 TRBJ2-1 - TRBV15 CATSKVGEGRQFF TGTGCCACCAGCAAAGTAGGGGAGGGGAGACAGTTCTTC
- TRBJ1-5 - TRBV11-2 CASSLGRNNQPQHF TGTGCCAGCAGCTTAGGACGGAACAATCAGCCCCAGCATTTT
- TRBJ1-4 - TRBV5-1 CASSLQTSNEKLFF TGCGCCAGCAGCTTACAGACATCAAATGAAAAACTGTTTTTT
- TRBJ2-1 - TRBV27 CASSYAAGDVGGTNNEQFF TGTGCCAGCAGTTATGCGGCGGGTGACGTGGGCGGGACGAACAATGAGCAGTTCTTC
TRBD2 TRBJ2-5 - TRBV27 CASSLFSSGTRATQYF TGTGCCAGCAGTTTATTTTCTAGCGGGACACGAGCGACCCAGTACTTC
- TRBJ2-7 - TRBV4-2 CASSPNRLLGGYEQYF TGTGCCAGCAGCCCGAATCGACTCCTGGGGGGCTACGAGCAGTACTTC
- TRBJ2-7 - TRBV6-1 CASSEALGKTYEQYF TGTGCCAGCAGTGAAGCGCTGGGCAAGACCTACGAGCAGTACTTC
- TRBJ2-3 - TRBV13 CASSRWDFTDTQYF TGTGCCAGCAGCCGATGGGACTTCACAGATACGCAGTATTTT
- TRBJ1-2 - TRBV19 CASSQLQGLGGYTF TGTGCCAGTAGCCAACTACAGGGCCTAGGTGGCTACACCTTC
TRBD2 TRBJ2-3 once TRBV5-6 CASSWTSRVGDTQYF TGTGCCAGCAGCTGGACTAGCAGGGTCGGAGATACGCAGTATTTT
TRBD2 TRBJ2-3 - TRBV27 CASSPGQGTSGRATDTQYF TGTGCCAGCAGTCCGGGACAGGGGACTAGCGGGAGGGCGACAGATACGCAGTATTTT
- TRBJ1-3 - TRBV28 CASRTANSGNTIYF TGTGCCAGCAGGACAGCCAACTCTGGAAACACCATATATTTT
- TRBJ1-2 few TRBV28 CASLGGLGYGYTF TGTGCCAGCTTAGGGGGACTAGGCTATGGCTACACCTTC
- TRBJ2-2 - TRBV6-5 CASRHFRGGELFF TGTGCCAGCAGGCACTTTCGGGGCGGGGAGCTGTTTTTT
TRBD2 TRBJ2-2 - TRBV27 CASSTRTSGAGELFF TGTGCCAGCAGTACCCGGACTAGCGGGGCCGGGGAGCTGTTTTTT
- TRBJ2-7 many TRBV11-2 CASSLDLGYEQYF TGTGCCAGCAGCTTAGATCTCGGCTACGAGCAGTACTTC
TRBD1 TRBJ2-1 - TRBV5-1 CASSFWTGFNNEQFF TGCGCCAGCAGCTTTTGGACAGGGTTCAACAATGAGCAGTTCTTC
- TRBJ2-7 few TRBV29-1 CSVGNSYEQYF TGCAGCGTTGGGAATTCCTACGAGCAGTACTTC
TRBD2 TRBJ2-6 - TRBV9 CASRTQLAGEYGANVLTF TGTGCCAGCAGGACCCAACTAGCGGGAGAGTACGGGGCCAACGTCCTGACTTTC
- TRBJ1-5 few TRBV28 CASRASHQPQHF TGTGCCAGCAGGGCGAGTCATCAGCCCCAGCATTTT